Below are 2 T cell receptor beta chains sequenced from a single sample in a study of vaccination and CD4 T cells after COVID-19. The antigens of these receptors remain unknown. Treatment indicated: roughly 11-day PBMC culture with coronavirus spike peptide pools or control peptides (ViraFEST assay). Harvesting of the unexposed donor's CD4+ T cells predated the COVID-19 pandemic (2011-2018). Sequencing of the DNA from cultured CD4+ T cells was carried out with the Oncomine TCR Beta short-read assay. Scientists extracted genomic DNA from CD4+ T cells grown in culture. A single record per CDR3 protein comes from TCRdb applying MiXCR to the PCR reads. Altogether 8,000 to 10,000 distinct CDR3 sequences are present, 30% to 35% being singletons, with the ten largest covering 25% to 35%. The sample was CD4+ T cells from blood, cultured in vitro. These receptors were obtained from a human donor in good health.

The chain uses TRBV25-1 and TRBJ1-1; possible D gene TRBD1, 5 bases. The CDR3 contains 17 residues. Trimming took off 4 bases at V and 3 bases at J, with 21 bases between the two ends. Per the germline V gene, CDR1 is MGHDK and CDR2 is SYGVNS. CDR3 protein: CASSGMGWGRGHTEAFF. The CDR3 region has the DNA TGTGCCAGCAGTGGCATGGGGTGGGGACGCGGACACACTGAAGCTTTCTTT.

The rearrangement joins TRBV18 to TRBJ1-1, with 8 bases identical to TRBD1. This CDR3 contains 14 residues. Trimming took 2 bases from V and 9 from J; bases not matched to a gene: 8. Germline V lookup: CDR1 KGHSH, CDR2 LQKENI. Here the CDR3 reads CASSPESTGVQAFF. In nucleotides, the CDR3 is TGTGCCAGCTCACCAGAGTCGACAGGGGTGCAAGCTTTCTTT.